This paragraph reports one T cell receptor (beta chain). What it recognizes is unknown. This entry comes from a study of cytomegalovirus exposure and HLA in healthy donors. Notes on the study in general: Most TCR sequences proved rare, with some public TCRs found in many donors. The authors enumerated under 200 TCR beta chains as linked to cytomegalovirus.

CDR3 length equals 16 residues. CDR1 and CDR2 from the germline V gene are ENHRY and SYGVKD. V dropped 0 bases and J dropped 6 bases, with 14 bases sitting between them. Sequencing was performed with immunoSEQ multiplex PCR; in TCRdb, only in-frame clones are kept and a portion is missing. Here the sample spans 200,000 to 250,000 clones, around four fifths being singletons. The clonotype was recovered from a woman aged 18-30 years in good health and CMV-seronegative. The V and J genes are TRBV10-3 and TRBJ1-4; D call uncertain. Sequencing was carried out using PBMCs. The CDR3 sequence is CAISESSRVGDEKLFF. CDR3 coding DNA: TGTGCCATCAGTGAGTCATCTAGAGTCGGGGATGAAAAACTGTTTTTT.